Listed below are T cell receptor beta chains from one sample, sequenced in a study of cytomegalovirus exposure and HLA in healthy donors. Data came from immunoSEQ multiplex PCR; TCRdb stores just in-frame clones and leaves some out. The sample holds some 160,000 clones, 80% to 85% seen once. The sequencing sample was made of PBMCs. The origin of the receptors is a boy between 2 and 10 years old in good health and CMV-seronegative. The CDR3 runs from the conserved cysteine through the conserved F or W. The D gene is left open where the match is weak. Size tells how often a clone was seen (once, few, many) or the class of an expanded clone, and some rows leave it out.

>TRBD2|NA|TRBV14|TRBJ2-5
CASSRRLAGVAQYF
TGTGCCAGCAGCCGACGACTAGCGGGAGTGGCCCAGTACTTC
>NA|NA|TRBV9|TRBJ2-2
CASSFRGLNTGELFF
TGTGCCAGCAGCTTCCGAGGACTAAACACCGGGGAGCTGTTTTTT
>TRBD1|NA|TRBV7-9|TRBJ2-5
CASSPRGGGETQYF
TGTGCCAGCAGCCCTAGAGGGGGCGGGGAGACCCAGTACTTC
>TRBD1|NA|TRBV6-5|TRBJ2-7
CASSYTRDRAHEQYF
TGTGCCAGCAGTTACACCCGGGACAGGGCTCACGAGCAATACTTC
>TRBD2|once|TRBV28|TRBJ2-5
CASSSGSGIETQYF
TGTGCCAGCAGTTCGGGTAGCGGGATCGAGACCCAGTACTTC
>TRBD1|NA|TRBV7-9|TRBJ1-5
CSSSLGNFGQGNQPQHF
TGTTCCAGCAGCTTAGGAAACTTCGGACAGGGAAATCAGCCCCAGCATTTT
>NA|NA|TRBV9|TRBJ1-5
CASSVGGGTQPQHF
TGTGCCAGCAGCGTAGGGGGGGGGACTCAGCCCCAGCATTTT
>NA|NA|TRBV28|TRBJ2-6
CASSLGGGQANGGANVLTF
TGTGCCAGCAGTCTCGGGGGAGGACAGGCTAATGGTGGGGCCAACGTCCTGACTTTC
>TRBD2|NA|TRBV5-4|TRBJ2-5
CASSLPAGGQETQYF
TGTGCCAGCAGCTTACCAGCGGGGGGCCAAGAGACCCAGTACTTC
>TRBD1|NA|TRBV2|TRBJ2-7
CASGTVYEQYF
TGTGCCAGCGGGACAGTCTACGAGCAGTACTTC
>TRBD1|NA|TRBV5-1|TRBJ1-5
CASSFYQGQGSFGNQPQHF
TGCGCCAGCAGCTTCTATCAGGGACAGGGGTCGTTTGGCAATCAGCCCCAGCATTTT
>TRBD1|NA|TRBV12-5|TRBJ1-5
CASGLVSPGQANQPQHF
TGTGCTAGTGGTTTGGTATCTCCGGGACAGGCTAATCAGCCCCAGCATTTT
>NA|NA|TRBV6-5|TRBJ2-7
CASSYSARRSEQYF
TGTGCCAGCAGTTACTCGGCTAGGCGGAGCGAGCAGTACTTC
>NA|NA|TRBV9|TRBJ2-2
CASSVVAAQNTGELFF
TGTGCCAGCAGCGTTGTAGCAGCTCAGAACACCGGGGAGCTGTTTTTT
>TRBD1|NA|TRBV4-1|TRBJ2-3
CASSQDRRDRGKFGNQPQYF
TGCGCCAGCAGCCAAGATCGGCGGGACAGGGGGAAATTTGGGAATCAGCCCCAGTATTTT
>NA|NA|TRBV13|TRBJ2-5
CASSLSETQYF
TGTGCCAGCAGCTTATCGGAGACCCAGTACTTC
>TRBD1|NA|TRBV7-9|TRBJ2-1
CASSSVPGQGRSDNEQFF
TGTGCCAGCAGCTCTGTCCCGGGACAGGGGCGATCGGACAATGAGCAGTTCTTC
>NA|NA|TRBV6-6|TRBJ2-4
CASTLSPLLAKNIQYF
TGTGCCAGCACCCTTTCCCCCCTCTTAGCCAAAAACATTCAGTACTTC